The 14 T cell receptor beta chains presented below share a single source sample, sequenced in a study of T-cell reconstitution after alpha-beta-depleted transplantation in children. Preparation of the TCRbeta library used unique molecular identifiers. TCRdb reprocessed the PCR reads via MiXCR and lists one record per CDR3 protein. The sample records over 200,000 distinct CDR3 sequences, approximately 10% being singletons. Sequences were derived from PBMCs, sampled before TCRalphabeta/CD19-depleted stem cell transplant. These receptors were taken from a child younger than two with acute myeloid leukemia, due to receive a stem cell transplant.

This clonotype was detected many times. The CDR3 coding sequence is TGCGCCAGCTCGGGCGGGGGATTAGCCAAAAACATTCAGTACTTC. Encoded protein: CASSGGGLAKNIQYF. This chain joins TRBV5-1 and TRBJ2-4; 7 bases are shared with TRBD2. Germline trimming cut 7 bases from V and 0 bases from J; bases unmatched to any gene: 7. Germline V CDR1 and CDR2: SGHRS, YFSETQ. The CDR3 contains 15 residues.

This clonotype was seen at least ten times. CDR3 region: CASSVLPGLGQQETQYF. CDR3 bases: TGTGCCAGCAGCGTACTCCCGGGACTAGGGCAACAAGAGACCCAGTACTTC. The chain uses TRBV9 and TRBJ2-5; TRBD2 aligns across 8 bases. CDR1 and CDR2 from the germline V gene are SGDLS and YYNGEE. Germline trimming cut 1 base from V and 2 bases from J; bases unmatched to any gene: 10. The CDR3 has 17 amino acids.

This clonotype was seen repeatedly, ten times or more. This chain links TRBV4-1 with TRBJ2-4, with 11 bases fitting TRBD2. CDR3 length equals 17 residues. CDR1 MGHRA and CDR2 YSYEKL come from the germline V gene. Germline trimming cut 3 bases from V and 4 bases from J; bases unmatched to any gene: 8. In DNA form, the CDR3 reads TGCGCCAGCAGCCACCCGGGACTAGCGGAGAGGAAAAACATTCAGTACTTC. Protein sequence: CASSHPGLAERKNIQYF.

Notes on this clonotype: A much larger clone lies a single base off, so this may be a read error. This chain connects TRBV27 to TRBJ1-2; TRBD1 matches at 7 bases. The V gene end was trimmed by 5 bases and the J gene end by 4 bases; junction bases not matched to a gene: 13. The CDR3 consists of 16 residues. Germline values: CDR1 MNHEY, CDR2 SMNVEV (reference sequence). In DNA form, the CDR3 reads TGTGCCAGCAGTCCCTATTCCCGGGACAGCGTCTATGGCTACACCTTC. It encodes CASSPYSRDSVYGYTF.

The chain joins TRBV5-1 to TRBJ2-7, with 7 bases aligning to TRBD1. Unmatched junction bases numbered 11, after V lost 4 bases and J lost 4 bases. Germline CDR1 SGHRS, CDR2 YFSETQ. The CDR3 consists of 15 residues. The CDR3 reads CASSRSGTEIYEQYF. In DNA, the CDR3 is TGCGCCAGCAGCCGGTCCGGGACAGAGATTTACGAGCAGTACTTC.

This clonotype showed up many times. The gene calls are TRBV6-1 and TRBJ1-6; TRBD1 aligns across 8 bases. V lost 10 bases to trimming and J lost 5 bases; unmatched junction nucleotides: 7. The CDR3 is 14 amino acids. CDR1 is MNHNS and CDR2 is SASEGT in the germline V gene. The CDR3 protein is CATNPGQDNSPLHF. Here the CDR3 DNA reads TGTGCCACTAATCCGGGACAGGATAATTCACCCCTCCACTTT.

This clonotype was seen ten or more times. The chain joins TRBV20-1 to TRBJ1-1, with no clear D. Germline CDR1 reads DFQATT; CDR2 reads SNEGSKA (reference sequence). The CDR3 is 14 residues long. V was clipped by 6 bases and J by 0 bases, with 14 bases between them. The CDR3 sequence: CSATGMALNTEAFF. CDR3 sequence (DNA): TGCAGTGCAACTGGGATGGCGTTGAACACTGAAGCTTTCTTT.

Comment on this clonotype: This sequence may be a read error, since a much larger clone differs from it by one base. The gene calls are TRBV6-2 or TRBV6-3 and TRBJ1-5; D unclear. Trimming pared 2 bases from V and 0 bases from J, leaving 11 bases between. The germline V gene encodes CDR1 MNHEY and CDR2 SVGEGT. CDR3 length: 16 residues. In DNA form, the CDR3 reads TGTGCCAGCAGTTACGTGCGTCAGAATAGCAATCAGCCCCAGCATTTT. It translates to CASSYVRQNSNQPQHF.

The table lists this clonotype with many counts. The J gene is TRBJ2-5, the V gene TRBV6-4; D gene uncertain. This CDR3 has 13 amino acids. CDR1 and CDR2 (germline): MRHNA, SNTAGT. The germline V and J ends were trimmed by 4 bases and 5 bases, with 11 bases remaining between them. CDR3 region: CASSAWEGETQYF. The CDR3 bases are TGTGCCAGCAGTGCATGGGAAGGGGAGACCCAGTACTTC.

By its share, this clonotype is medium-sized. V gene TRBV7-9 combines with J gene TRBJ2-3; unclear D gene. Per the germline V gene, CDR1 is SEHNR and CDR2 is FQNEAQ (reference sequence). The CDR3 loop spans 12 amino acids. Trimming cost V 5 bases and J 2 bases, with 5 bases left between them. CDR3 loop: CASSPFTDTQYF. The CDR3 DNA is TGTGCCAGCAGCCCCTTCACAGATACGCAGTATTTT.

The chain uses TRBV7-9 and TRBJ1-1; 8 bases map to TRBD1. The CDR3 is 13 residues long. V lost 5 bases and J lost 7; bases outside the gene matches: 6. From germline, CDR1 is SEHNR and CDR2 FQNEAQ (reference sequence). CDR3 sequence reads: CASSHRGSSEAFF. The CDR3 DNA reads as TGTGCCAGCAGCCACAGGGGGTCAAGTGAAGCTTTCTTT. Supplemented by reference TRBV7-9 and TRBJ1-1, the full variable domain reads DTGVSQNPRHKITKRGQNVTFRCDPISEHNRLYWYRQTLGQGPEFLTYFQNEAQLEKSRLLSDRFSAERPKGSFSTLEIQRTEQGDSAMYLCASSHRGSSEAFFGQGTRLTVV.

In its sample, this clonotype was seen many times. The rearrangement uses TRBV6-1 and TRBJ2-7; possible D gene TRBD2, 5 bases. The germline V gene has CDR1 MNHNS and CDR2 SASEGT. The CDR3 has 15 amino acids. Deletions cut 6 bases from V and 7 bases from J, with 22 bases between. The CDR3 here is CASSPRTHSTGEQYF. In DNA, the CDR3 is TGTGCCAGCAGCCCAAGAACACACTCAACGGGGGAGCAGTACTTC.

The V and J genes are TRBV19 and TRBJ2-4; no reliable D call. The germline V gene has CDR1 LNHDA and CDR2 SQIVND (reference sequence). The CDR3 spans 14 residues. V lost 7 bases and J lost 0, with 10 bases in between. Here the CDR3 reads CASTTILAKNIQYF. Written as DNA, the CDR3 is TGTGCCAGTACAACGATCTTAGCCAAAAACATTCAGTACTTC.

This clonotype was recorded at least ten times. This chain joins TRBV12-3 or TRBV12-4 and TRBJ2-1; D might be TRBD1 (6 bases). The length of the CDR3 is 14 residues. V was cut by 7 bases and J by 3 bases, with 13 bases left in between. CDR3 residues: CASNSDRSYNEQFF. CDR3 nucleotides: TGTGCCAGCAATAGTGACAGGAGCTACAATGAGCAGTTCTTC.